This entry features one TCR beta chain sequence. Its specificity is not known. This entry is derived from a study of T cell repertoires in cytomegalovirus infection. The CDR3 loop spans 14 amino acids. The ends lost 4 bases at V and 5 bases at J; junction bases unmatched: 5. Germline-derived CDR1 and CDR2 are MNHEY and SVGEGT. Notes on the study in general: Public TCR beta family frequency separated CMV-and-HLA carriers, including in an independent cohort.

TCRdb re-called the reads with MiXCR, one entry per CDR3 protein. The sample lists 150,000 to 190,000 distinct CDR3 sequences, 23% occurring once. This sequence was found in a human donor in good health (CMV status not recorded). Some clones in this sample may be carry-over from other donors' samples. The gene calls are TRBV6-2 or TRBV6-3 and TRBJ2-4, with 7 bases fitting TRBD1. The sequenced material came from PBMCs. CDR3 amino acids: CASSSTDRENIQYF. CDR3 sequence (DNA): TGTGCCAGCAGTTCAACCGACAGGGAAAACATTCAGTACTTC.